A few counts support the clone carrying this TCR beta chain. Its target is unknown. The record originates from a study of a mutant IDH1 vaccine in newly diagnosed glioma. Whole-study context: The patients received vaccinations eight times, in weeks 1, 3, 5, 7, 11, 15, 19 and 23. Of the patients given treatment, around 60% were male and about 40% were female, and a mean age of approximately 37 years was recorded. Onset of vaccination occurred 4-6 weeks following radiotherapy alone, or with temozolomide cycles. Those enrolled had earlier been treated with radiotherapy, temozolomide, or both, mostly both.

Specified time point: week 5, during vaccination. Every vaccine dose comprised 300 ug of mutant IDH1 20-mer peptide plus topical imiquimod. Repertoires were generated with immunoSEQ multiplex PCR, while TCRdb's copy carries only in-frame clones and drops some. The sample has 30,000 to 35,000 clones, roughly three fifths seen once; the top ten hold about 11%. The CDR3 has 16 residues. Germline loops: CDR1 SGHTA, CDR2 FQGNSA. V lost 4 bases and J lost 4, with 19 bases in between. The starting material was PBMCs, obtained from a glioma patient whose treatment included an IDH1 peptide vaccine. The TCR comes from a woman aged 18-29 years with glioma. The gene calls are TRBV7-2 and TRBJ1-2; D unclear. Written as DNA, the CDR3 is TGTGCCAGCAGCTATGGGGTTAGCTCGCAAAGCTATGGCTACACCTTC. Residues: CASSYGVSSQSYGYTF.